This T cell receptor beta chain was identified during a study of T cell clones after liver transplantation. The assay was immunoSEQ multiplex PCR, and TCRdb's table has in-frame clones only and misses some. The sample lists tens of thousands of clones, about 90% occurring once. CDR3 length equals 13 residues. Trimming shortened V by 1 base and J by 3 bases, and 3 bases separated the two germline ends. Germline CDR1 reads LNHDA; CDR2 reads SQIVND (reference sequence). The chain uses TRBV19 and TRBJ2-2, with D hard to call. The sequence derives from a human patient who received a liver transplant. Some T cells may be supplied by the graft donor. This material consisted of CD8+ T cells from blood, taken 12 months after liver transplant. The CDR3 spells CASSIVYTGELFF. The CDR3 DNA follows: TGTGCCAGTAGTATAGTCTACACCGGGGAGCTGTTTTTT.